A selection of T cell receptor beta chains follows, all from one sample in a study of regulatory T cells in long-lasting Graves disease. TCRdb recomputed calls from the multiplex PCR reads with MiXCR, one row per CDR3 protein. Of around 500,000 distinct CDR3 sequences in the sample, about 11% were seen once. These data were likewise used in another study, on T cells in Graves' hyperthyroidism and ophthalmopathy.

Sequenced here: peripheral blood mononuclear cells (PBMCs), sampled at new diagnosis, from a patient treated with antithyroid drugs. All receptors come from a woman aged 25 to 39 with Graves disease. The CDR3 runs from the conserved cysteine through the conserved F or W. The order of the fields is V gene, clone size, D gene, CDR3 length, J gene, CDR3 protein, CDR3 DNA. D genes are given only for firm matches. Size tells how often a clone was seen (once, few, many) or the class of an expanded clone, and some rows leave it out.

>TRBV18|many|TRBD1|14|TRBJ2-7
CASSPPTGYYEQYF
TGTGCCAGCTCACCTCCGACAGGGTACTACGAGCAGTACTTC
>TRBV19|many|.|14|TRBJ1-1
CASSIHNMNTEAFF
TGTGCCAGTAGTATTCATAACATGAACACTGAAGCTTTCTTT
>TRBV7-9|many|.|16|TRBJ2-5
CASSLASGLIKETQYF
TGTGCCAGCAGCTTAGCGTCGGGACTCATAAAAGAGACCCAGTACTTC
>TRBV6-5|many|TRBD1|14|TRBJ2-7
CASSYGTGYYEQYF
TGTGCCAGCAGTTACGGGACAGGTTACTACGAGCAGTACTTC
>TRBV10-3|many|.|12|TRBJ1-1
CATKIGAGEAFF
TGTGCCACCAAGATAGGGGCTGGTGAAGCTTTCTTT
>TRBV4-1|few|.|15|TRBJ1-6
CASSQRDGGLAPLHF
TGCGCCAGCAGCCAACGAGACGGGGGGTTGGCACCCCTCCACTTT
>TRBV27|many|.|16|TRBJ2-7
CASSLSPRAEVYEQYF
TGTGCCAGCAGTTTATCTCCCAGGGCGGAAGTATACGAGCAGTACTTC
>TRBV7-9|many|.|14|TRBJ2-5
CASSATGRGETQYF
TGTGCCAGCAGCGCAACTGGGAGAGGGGAGACCCAGTACTTC
>TRBV12-3/TRBV12-4|many|.|18|TRBJ2-1
CASSLSGFSGYFYNEQFF
TGTGCCAGCAGTTTATCGGGCTTTTCGGGATACTTTTACAATGAGCAGTTCTTC
>TRBV18|many|TRBD1|14|TRBJ1-1
CASSPAGGLGEAFF
TGTGCCAGCTCACCGGCAGGGGGCCTGGGTGAAGCTTTCTTT
>TRBV27|.|TRBD2|15|TRBJ2-2
CASSSLAGDFGELFF
TGTGCCAGCAGTTCCCTAGCGGGAGACTTCGGGGAGCTGTTTTTT
>TRBV20-1|many|TRBD1|16|TRBJ1-1
CSASTPRQGWNTEAFF
TGCAGTGCTAGCACCCCCAGACAGGGATGGAACACTGAAGCTTTCTTT
>TRBV3-1|many|TRBD1|16|TRBJ2-3
CASSRGTGHRTDTQYF
TGTGCCAGCAGCCGTGGGACAGGGCACCGCACAGATACGCAGTATTTT
>TRBV6-1|few|.|13|TRBJ2-1
CASRRKRLNEQFF
TGTGCCAGCAGAAGGAAGCGGCTCAATGAGCAGTTCTTC
>TRBV7-9|many|.|14|TRBJ1-1
CASSITEKNTEAFF
TGTGCCAGCAGCATAACGGAAAAGAACACTGAAGCTTTCTTT
>TRBV27|many|TRBD1|14|TRBJ1-2
CASRLGQGAFGYTF
TGTGCCAGCAGACTGGGACAGGGGGCTTTTGGCTACACCTTC
>TRBV20-1|few|.|17|TRBJ1-6
CSARGRQALGPNSPLRF
TGCAGTGCTAGGGGACGCCAGGCATTGGGCCCTAATTCACCCCTCCGCTTT
>TRBV7-9|.|.|16|TRBJ2-5
CASSLAGEQIQETQYF
TGTGCCAGCAGCTTAGCGGGGGAACAGATCCAAGAGACCCAGTACTTC
>TRBV11-2|many|.|14|TRBJ1-6
CASSLDVSNSPLHF
TGTGCCAGCAGCTTAGACGTTTCTAATTCACCCCTCCACTTT
>TRBV6-2/TRBV6-3|many|.|15|TRBJ1-1
CASSYRALGNTEAFF
TGTGCCAGCAGTTACAGGGCCCTAGGAAACACTGAAGCTTTCTTT
>TRBV7-2|few|.|14|TRBJ2-1
CASKARFSYNEQFF
TGTGCCAGCAAGGCCAGGTTTTCCTACAATGAGCAGTTCTTC
>TRBV5-1|many|TRBD1|16|TRBJ2-2
CASSTWTGANTGELFF
TGTGCCAGCAGCACCTGGACAGGGGCCAACACCGGGGAGCTGTTTTTT
>TRBV7-9|few|.|13|TRBJ2-2
CASSSPGVGELFF
TGTGCCAGCAGCTCCCCAGGGGTCGGGGAGCTGTTTTTT
>TRBV28|.|TRBD1|15|TRBJ1-5
CASKNTGDSNQPQHF
TGTGCCAGTAAAAACACAGGGGATAGCAATCAGCCCCAGCATTTT
>TRBV19|.|.|15|TRBJ2-3
CASSIGGSFTDTQYF
TGTGCCAGTAGTATAGGAGGGTCCTTCACAGATACGCAGTATTTT
>TRBV2|many|.|17|TRBJ2-6
CASSPRGGTAGANVLTF
TGTGCCAGCAGCCCCAGGGGGGGGACAGCTGGGGCCAACGTCCTGACTTTC
>TRBV27|.|.|15|TRBJ2-2
CASSPSYRGGGELFF
TGTGCCAGCAGTCCATCTTACAGGGGAGGCGGGGAGCTGTTTTTT
>TRBV29-1|few|.|10|TRBJ1-2
CSAAREGYTF
TGCAGCGCCGCCAGAGAGGGCTACACCTTC
>TRBV5-1|few|TRBD1|16|TRBJ2-3
CASSQAGTGNTDTQYF
TGCGCCAGCAGCCAAGCCGGGACAGGGAACACAGATACGCAGTATTTT
>TRBV13|many|TRBD1|16|TRBJ1-1
CASSRGVGTGATEAFF
TGTGCCAGCAGCCGAGGGGTCGGGACAGGGGCCACTGAAGCTTTCTTT
>TRBV5-1|few|.|17|TRBJ2-6
CASSLGEGGAGANVLTF
TGCGCCAGCAGCTTGGGGGAAGGGGGAGCTGGGGCCAACGTCCTGACTTTC
>TRBV4-3|.|.|14|TRBJ1-5
CASSQDGRNQPQHF
TGCGCCAGCAGCCAAGATGGCAGGAATCAGCCCCAGCATTTT
>TRBV19|many|.|15|TRBJ1-2
CASSTYPRDNYGYTF
TGTGCCAGTAGTACCTACCCACGGGACAACTATGGCTACACCTTC
>TRBV5-6|many|.|12|TRBJ2-7
CASSNDWGEQYF
TGTGCCAGCAGCAACGACTGGGGAGAGCAGTACTTC
>TRBV5-1|many|.|16|TRBJ1-1
CASSLKGTGIVLEAFF
TGCGCCAGCAGCTTGAAAGGTACAGGGATCGTGTTGGAAGCTTTCTTT
>TRBV11-2|many|.|14|TRBJ1-1
CASSLVRGSAEAFF
TGTGCCAGCAGCCTGGTGAGGGGCTCCGCTGAAGCTTTCTTT
>TRBV12-3/TRBV12-4|many|TRBD1|15|TRBJ1-5
CASSWTGISNQPQHF
TGTGCCAGCAGTTGGACAGGGATTAGCAATCAGCCCCAGCATTTT
>TRBV6-2/TRBV6-3|many|.|18|TRBJ1-2
CASSYSAGATPPMTGYTF
TGTGCCAGCAGTTACTCAGCGGGGGCGACCCCCCCTATGACTGGCTACACCTTC
>TRBV19|many|TRBD2|15|TRBJ2-3
CASLRTSGSHGTQYF
TGTGCCAGTCTACGGACTAGCGGGAGTCATGGTACGCAGTATTTT
>TRBV5-4|few|TRBD2|19|TRBJ2-6
CASSLVGLAGVTGANVLTF
TGTGCCAGCAGCTTGGTTGGCCTAGCGGGAGTGACTGGGGCCAACGTCCTGACTTTC
>TRBV24-1|.|.|16|TRBJ2-2
CATSDLRQEGTGELFF
TGTGCCACCAGTGATTTGCGGCAGGAGGGCACCGGGGAGCTGTTTTTT
>TRBV19|many|.|15|TRBJ1-5
CASSIARDLNQPQHF
TGTGCCAGTAGTATAGCCCGGGATCTCAATCAGCCCCAGCATTTT
>TRBV20-1|many|TRBD2|15|TRBJ2-2
CSARGTSGEVGELFF
TGCAGTGCTAGAGGGACTAGCGGCGAGGTCGGGGAGCTGTTTTTT
>TRBV18|many|.|15|TRBJ1-4
CASSPQGLANEKLFF
TGTGCCAGCTCACCGCAGGGGTTGGCAAATGAAAAACTGTTTTTT
>TRBV7-3|.|.|18|TRBJ2-5
CASSLRGGGARYQETQYF
TGTGCCAGCAGCTTAAGGGGTGGAGGTGCTCGTTACCAAGAGACCCAGTACTTC
>TRBV2|once|.|13|TRBJ1-2
CASSAQGNYGYTF
TGTGCCAGCAGTGCCCAGGGCAACTATGGCTACACCTTC
>TRBV28|many|.|15|TRBJ1-1
CASSNPGPGNTEAFF
TGTGCCAGCAGTAACCCAGGGCCGGGGAACACTGAAGCTTTCTTT
>TRBV7-2|.|.|14|TRBJ2-7
CASRPPGQSYEQYF
TGTGCCAGCAGACCGCCGGGGCAGTCTTACGAGCAGTACTTC
>TRBV10-3|.|.|15|TRBJ2-3
CAISEEQGVTDTQYF
TGTGCCATCAGTGAGGAACAGGGTGTCACAGATACGCAGTATTTT
>TRBV9|.|.|14|TRBJ2-2
CASSVGKVSGELFF
TGTGCCAGCAGCGTAGGAAAGGTATCCGGGGAGCTGTTTTTT
>TRBV6-5|few|.|14|TRBJ2-2
CASSYYGSSGELFF
TGTGCCAGCAGTTACTACGGATCGTCCGGGGAGCTGTTTTTT
>TRBV15|few|.|15|TRBJ2-7
CATSEDSRAGYEQYF
TGTGCCACCAGTGAGGACAGTCGGGCGGGCTACGAGCAGTACTTC
>TRBV24-1|.|TRBD2|15|TRBJ2-3
CATSTTSGKTDTQYF
TGTGCCACCAGTACCACTAGCGGGAAAACAGATACGCAGTATTTT
>TRBV5-5|many|TRBD2|14|TRBJ2-7
CASSISGSPYEQYF
TGTGCCAGCAGCATTAGCGGGAGCCCCTACGAGCAGTACTTC
>TRBV10-3|few|.|13|TRBJ2-7
CAISGDASVEQYF
TGTGCCATCAGTGGGGACGCTTCGGTCGAGCAGTACTTC
>TRBV25-1|many|.|14|TRBJ1-1
CASSPPQGGTEAFF
TGTGCCAGCAGTCCGCCCCAGGGTGGGACTGAAGCTTTCTTT
>TRBV4-2|.|TRBD1|15|TRBJ2-1
CASSPGTGGPNEQFF
TGTGCCAGCAGCCCCGGGACAGGGGGGCCCAATGAGCAGTTCTTC